The 14 T cell receptor beta chains presented below share a single source sample, sequenced in a study of T cell responses to AZD1222 COVID-19 vaccine. The table came from immunoSEQ multiplex PCR; TCRdb's copy has only in-frame clones and leaves some out. This sample has some 97,000 clones, with just under 90% found just once. Sequencing used peripheral blood, obtained on day 0 of AZD1222 vaccination. Source of these receptors: an adult in good health.

The gene calls are TRBV18 and TRBJ1-1, with D perhaps TRBD1 (6 bases). The CDR3 spans 21 residues. Deletions cut 0 bases from V and 3 bases from J, with 29 bases between. Germline CDR1 KGHSH, CDR2 LQKENI. This CDR3 is CASSPPVSFEGGLGVHTEAFF. CDR3 in DNA: TGTGCCAGCTCACCACCCGTATCGTTTGAAGGGGGGTTAGGTGTGCACACTGAAGCTTTCTTT.

The chain couples TRBV24-1 to TRBJ2-2, with a weak D call TRBD2 (7 bases). The ends were cut back, 2 bases at V and 0 bases at J, with 9 bases in the middle. Germline V CDR1 and CDR2: KGHDR, SFDVKD. The CDR3 has 16 amino acids. The CDR3 loop is CATSDWGGANTGELFF. DNA of the CDR3: TGTGCCACCAGTGATTGGGGGGGCGCGAACACCGGGGAGCTGTTTTTT.

This clone has just a few counts. The chain recombines TRBV3-1 (or the pseudogene TRBV3-2) with TRBJ1-6, with D unresolved. Germline V gives CDR1 LGHDT, CDR2 YNNKEL (reference sequence). The CDR3 runs to 12 residues. Trimming stripped 1 base from V and 10 bases from J, with 5 bases between. The CDR3 loop reads CASSQAGSPLHF. In DNA, the CDR3 is TGTGCCAGCAGCCAAGCTGGGTCACCCCTCCACTTT.

The chain employs TRBV6-4 and TRBJ1-3, with 7 bases matching TRBD1. CDR3 size: 17 residues. The V segment lost 4 bases and the J segment 0 bases; nucleotides outside the gene matches: 9. CDR1 is MRHNA, CDR2 SNTAGT, per germline. In DNA, the CDR3 is TGTGCCAGCAGTGTCATAGGGACAGCGCTCTCTGGAAACACCATATATTTT. It yields the protein CASSVIGTALSGNTIYF.

The chain employs TRBV14 and TRBJ1-6; D may be TRBD1 (6 bases). Per germline, CDR1 SGHDN and CDR2 FVKESK. Trimming left V 3 bases short and J 6 bases short, with 9 bases between. The CDR3 sequence is 14 residues long. CDR3 sequence reads: CASSQGAVNSPLHF. The CDR3 DNA reads TGTGCCAGCAGCCAGGGGGCGGTTAATTCACCCCTCCACTTT.

This clone has a single count. CDR3 bases: TGCAGCGTTTCCCGGGGACAGACTCAGCCCCAGCATTTT. This gives the protein CSVSRGQTQPQHF. This chain connects TRBV29-1 to TRBJ1-5, with 7 bases fitting TRBD1. CDR3 length equals 13 residues. CDR1 and CDR2 from the germline V gene are SQVTM and ANQGSEA. V gave up 5 bases and J gave up 6 bases; unmatched junction bases: 7.

The chain couples TRBV28 to TRBJ1-2, with D perhaps TRBD1 (6 bases). The CDR3 has 16 residues. The germline V and J ends were trimmed by 3 bases and 4 bases, with 18 bases remaining between them. Germline CDR1 is MDHEN and CDR2 is SYDVKM. CDR3 sequence reads: CASSFPPNRVAYGYTF. CDR3 bases: TGTGCCAGCAGTTTCCCGCCCAACAGGGTAGCCTATGGCTACACCTTC.

This chain joins TRBV7-3 and TRBJ2-1; 7 positions match TRBD1. J gave up 5 bases and V 5 bases, and 12 bases lay outside the gene matches. Germline CDR1 SGHTA, CDR2 FQGTGA. This CDR3 spans 16 amino acids. In DNA form, the CDR3 reads TGTGCCAGCAGCCGACAGGGACCTGGAACAGACAATGAGCAGTTCTTC. This codes for CASSRQGPGTDNEQFF.

The chain employs TRBV7-6 and TRBJ1-2; D uncertain. CDR1 and CDR2 (germline): SGHVS, FNYEAQ. Deletions cut 0 bases from V and 4 bases from J, with 6 bases between. The CDR3 consists of 13 residues. CDR3 DNA: TGTGCCAGCAGCTTAGCTTCCGGCTATGGCTACACCTTC. Protein product: CASSLASGYGYTF.

In this sample, this clone turned up once. J is TRBJ1-1 and V is TRBV5-1, with 7 bases lining up with TRBD1. The CDR3 length is 14 residues. V was pared by 4 bases and J by 5 bases, with 8 bases of the junction left unmatched. Germline V lookup: CDR1 SGHRS, CDR2 YFSETQ. The CDR3 DNA sequence: TGCGCCAGCAGCCCACGACAGGGTGATACTGAAGCTTTCTTT. Translation gives CASSPRQGDTEAFF.

The V call is TRBV25-1, the J call TRBJ1-2; D unresolved. Trimming cost V 2 bases and J 8 bases, with 18 bases left between them. The CDR3 is 15 amino acids. The V gene's germline CDR1 is MGHDK and CDR2 SYGVNS. CDR3 loop: CASSERRVFEEGYTF. CDR3 sequence (DNA): TGTGCCAGCAGTGAAAGGAGGGTCTTTGAAGAGGGCTACACCTTC.

The J gene is TRBJ1-1, the V gene TRBV29-1, with D possibly TRBD1 on 5 matching bases. The V gene's germline CDR1 is SQVTM and CDR2 ANQGSEA. Trimming cost V 3 bases and J 0 bases, with 11 bases left between them. This CDR3 contains 14 residues. The CDR3 DNA reads TGCAGCGTTGACCCTCGGGGGATGAACACTGAAGCTTTCTTT. The encoded protein is CSVDPRGMNTEAFF. Variable domain in full (rest from reference TRBV29-1 and TRBJ1-1): SAVISQKPSRDICQRGTSLTIQCQVDSQVTMMFWYRQQPGQSLTLIATANQGSEATYESGFVIDKFPISRPNLTFSTLTVSNMSPEDSSIYLCSVDPRGMNTEAFFGQGTRLTVV.

The CDR3 sequence: CASSLVISGNTEAFF. The CDR3 nucleotides are TGCGCCAGCAGCTTGGTTATTAGCGGGAACACTGAAGCTTTCTTT. This chain connects TRBV5-1 to TRBJ1-1; D unclear. The CDR3 is 15 amino acids. The V gene's germline CDR1 is SGHRS and CDR2 YFSETQ. The V gene lost 0 bases and the J gene lost 1 base, with 10 bases spanning the gap.

The chain carries TRBV18 and TRBJ1-5, with no clear D. Germline V lookup: CDR1 KGHSH, CDR2 LQKENI. V dropped 4 bases and J dropped 0 bases, with 7 bases sitting between them. The CDR3 totals 14 residues. The CDR3: CASSQGFSNQPQHF. DNA for the CDR3: TGTGCCAGCTCACAGGGCTTTAGCAATCAGCCCCAGCATTTT.